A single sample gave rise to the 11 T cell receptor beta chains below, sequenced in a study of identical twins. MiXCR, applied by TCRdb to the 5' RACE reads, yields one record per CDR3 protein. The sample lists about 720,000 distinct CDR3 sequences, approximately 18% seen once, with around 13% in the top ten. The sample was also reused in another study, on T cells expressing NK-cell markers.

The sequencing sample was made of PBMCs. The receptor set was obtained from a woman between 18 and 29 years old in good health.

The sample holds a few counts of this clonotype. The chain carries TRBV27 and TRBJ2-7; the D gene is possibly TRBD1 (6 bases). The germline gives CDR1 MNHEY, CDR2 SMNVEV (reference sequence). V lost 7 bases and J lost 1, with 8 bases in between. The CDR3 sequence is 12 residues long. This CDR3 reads CASMDSSYEQYF. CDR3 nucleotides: TGTGCCAGCATGGACAGTTCCTACGAGCAGTACTTC.

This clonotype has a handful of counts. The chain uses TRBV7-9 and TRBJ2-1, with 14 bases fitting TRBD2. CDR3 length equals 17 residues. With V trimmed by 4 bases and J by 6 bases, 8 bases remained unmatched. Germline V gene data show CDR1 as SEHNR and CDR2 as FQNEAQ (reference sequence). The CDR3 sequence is CASSSRLAGGPVNEQFF. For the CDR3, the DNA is TGTGCCAGCAGCTCAAGACTAGCGGGGGGGCCAGTCAATGAGCAGTTCTTC.

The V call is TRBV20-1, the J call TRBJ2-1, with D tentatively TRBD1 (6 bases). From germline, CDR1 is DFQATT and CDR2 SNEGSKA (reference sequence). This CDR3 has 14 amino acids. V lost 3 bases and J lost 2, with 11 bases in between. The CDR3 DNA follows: TGCAGTGCTAGTTCCCGGACAGCCTACAATGAGCAGTTCTTC. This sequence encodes CSASSRTAYNEQFF.

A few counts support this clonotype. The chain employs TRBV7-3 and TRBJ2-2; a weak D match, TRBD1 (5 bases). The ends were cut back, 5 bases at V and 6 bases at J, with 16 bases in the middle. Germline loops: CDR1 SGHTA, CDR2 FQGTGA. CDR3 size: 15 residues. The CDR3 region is CASSVGGGAAGELFF. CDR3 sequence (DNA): TGTGCCAGCAGCGTAGGTGGTGGGGCTGCCGGGGAGCTGTTTTTT.

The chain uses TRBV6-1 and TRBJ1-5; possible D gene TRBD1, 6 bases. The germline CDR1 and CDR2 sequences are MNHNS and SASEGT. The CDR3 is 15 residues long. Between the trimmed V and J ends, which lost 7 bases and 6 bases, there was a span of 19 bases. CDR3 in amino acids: CASTQAGAMGQPQHF. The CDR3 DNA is TGTGCCAGCACCCAGGCGGGGGCTATGGGTCAGCCCCAGCATTTT.

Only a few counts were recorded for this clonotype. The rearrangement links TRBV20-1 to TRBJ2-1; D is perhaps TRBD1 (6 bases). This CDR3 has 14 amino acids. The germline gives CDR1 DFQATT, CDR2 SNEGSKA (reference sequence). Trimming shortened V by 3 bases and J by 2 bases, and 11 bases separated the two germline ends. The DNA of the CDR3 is TGCAGTGCTAGCTCCGGACAGCCCTACAATGAGCAGTTCTTC. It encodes CSASSGQPYNEQFF.

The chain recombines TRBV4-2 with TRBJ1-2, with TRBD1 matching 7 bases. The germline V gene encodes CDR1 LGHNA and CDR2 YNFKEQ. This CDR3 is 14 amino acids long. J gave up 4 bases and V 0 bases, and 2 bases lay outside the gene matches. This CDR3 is CASSQDRGTYGYTF. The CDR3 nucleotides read TGTGCCAGCAGCCAAGACAGGGGGACCTATGGCTACACCTTC.

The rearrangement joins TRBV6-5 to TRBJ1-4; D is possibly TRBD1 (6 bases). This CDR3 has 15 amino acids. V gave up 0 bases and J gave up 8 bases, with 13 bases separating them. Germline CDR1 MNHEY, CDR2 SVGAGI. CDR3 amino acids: CASSYSEQGWEKLFF. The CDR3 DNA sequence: TGTGCCAGCAGTTACTCCGAGCAGGGGTGGGAAAAACTGTTTTTT.

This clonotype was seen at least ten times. Here the CDR3 reads CASSPGSSYNSPLHF. The DNA of the CDR3 is TGTGCCAGCAGCCCAGGGAGCTCCTATAATTCACCCCTCCACTTT. The chain couples TRBV12-3 or TRBV12-4 to TRBJ1-6; tentative D call: TRBD1 (5 bases). Between the trimmed V and J ends, which lost 6 bases and 0 bases, there was a span of 9 bases. There are 15 residues in the CDR3.

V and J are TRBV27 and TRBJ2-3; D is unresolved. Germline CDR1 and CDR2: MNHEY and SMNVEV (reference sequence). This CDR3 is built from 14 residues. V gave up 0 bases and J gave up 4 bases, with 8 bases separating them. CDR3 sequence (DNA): TGTGCCAGCAGTTTATCGTTAAGTCCAGATACGCAGTATTTT. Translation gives CASSLSLSPDTQYF.

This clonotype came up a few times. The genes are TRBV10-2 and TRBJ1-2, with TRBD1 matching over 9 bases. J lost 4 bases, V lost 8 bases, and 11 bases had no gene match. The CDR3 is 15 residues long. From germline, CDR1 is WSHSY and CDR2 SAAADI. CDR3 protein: CASGSRTGDIYGYTF. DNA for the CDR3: TGCGCCAGCGGCTCTCGGACAGGGGATATCTATGGCTACACCTTC.